The rows below give T cell receptor beta chains drawn from one sample of a study of T cell clones after liver transplantation. Produced via immunoSEQ multiplex PCR; TCRdb's table is partial and in-frame only. The data contain tens of thousands of clones, 71% of them singletons. Specimen: CD4+ T cells from blood, collected before liver transplant. These receptors were taken from a human donor who received a liver transplant. Both conserved end residues are part of each CDR3. Fields, in order: clone size, J gene, D gene, V gene, CDR3 DNA, CDR3 protein. A D gene is named only where the DNA matches it firmly. Expanded clones are given a class, and other clones once, few, many or no size at all.

clone size: -
J gene: TRBJ2-1
D gene: -
V gene: TRBV5-6
CDR3 DNA: TGTGCCAGCAGCTTGGCCGTGAGCAGGGCAAATAGGGCTGAGCAGTTCTTC
CDR3 protein: CASSLAVSRANRAEQFF

clone size: once
J gene: TRBJ1-1
D gene: -
V gene: TRBV7-2
CDR3 DNA: TGTGCCAGCAGGTCTCGACAGGTCAGAAAAGCTTTCTTT
CDR3 protein: CASRSRQVRKAFF

clone size: -
J gene: TRBJ2-3
D gene: TRBD2
V gene: TRBV19
CDR3 DNA: TGTGCCACCGCTAGCGGGGGGGCCGAAGATACGCAGTATTTT
CDR3 protein: CATASGGAEDTQYF

clone size: -
J gene: TRBJ2-5
D gene: -
V gene: TRBV5-4
CDR3 DNA: TGTGCCAGCAGCTTGTCCCTTGGACAGCAAGAGACCCAGTACTTC
CDR3 protein: CASSLSLGQQETQYF

clone size: few
J gene: TRBJ2-5
D gene: -
V gene: TRBV15
CDR3 DNA: TGTGCCACCAGCAGAGATCCAGGGCGCAGAGAGACCCAGTACTTC
CDR3 protein: CATSRDPGRRETQYF

clone size: -
J gene: TRBJ2-2
D gene: -
V gene: TRBV11-2
CDR3 DNA: TGTGCCAGCAGCTTAGCTGCCCGGGTCGGGGAGCTGTTTTTT
CDR3 protein: CASSLAARVGELFF

clone size: -
J gene: TRBJ2-5
D gene: -
V gene: TRBV7-7
CDR3 DNA: TGTGCTAGCAGCTTCTCAGTAAAAGAGACCCAGTACTTC
CDR3 protein: CASSFSVKETQYF

clone size: -
J gene: TRBJ2-7
D gene: -
V gene: TRBV29-1
CDR3 DNA: TGCAGCGTTGGGTGGGGCGACGGCTACGAGCAGTACTTC
CDR3 protein: CSVGWGDGYEQYF

clone size: -
J gene: TRBJ2-7
D gene: TRBD1
V gene: TRBV5-1
CDR3 DNA: TGCGCCAGCAGCTGGACAGGCCCGTTTCACGAGCAGTACTTC
CDR3 protein: CASSWTGPFHEQYF

clone size: -
J gene: TRBJ2-2
D gene: -
V gene: TRBV5-4
CDR3 DNA: TGTGCCAGCAGCTTGGCAGGGCCGAACACCGGGGAGCTGTTTTTT
CDR3 protein: CASSLAGPNTGELFF

clone size: -
J gene: TRBJ1-5
D gene: TRBD1
V gene: TRBV2
CDR3 DNA: TGTGCCAGCAGCATGGGGCAGGGGGCTTTTCAGCCCCAGCATTTT
CDR3 protein: CASSMGQGAFQPQHF

clone size: -
J gene: TRBJ1-1
D gene: -
V gene: TRBV6-1
CDR3 DNA: TGTGCCAGCAGTGAAAGTACCGGGAGACGGACTGAAGCTTTCTTT
CDR3 protein: CASSESTGRRTEAFF

clone size: -
J gene: TRBJ2-1
D gene: TRBD2
V gene: TRBV5-6
CDR3 DNA: TGTGCCAGCAGCTGGTTTAGCGGGGGGAAGGAGAATGAGCAGTTCTTC
CDR3 protein: CASSWFSGGKENEQFF

clone size: -
J gene: TRBJ1-1
D gene: -
V gene: TRBV28
CDR3 DNA: TGTGCCAGCAGTACACCGACAGGCCCCATGAACACTGAAGCTTTCTTT
CDR3 protein: CASSTPTGPMNTEAFF

clone size: -
J gene: TRBJ2-1
D gene: -
V gene: TRBV9
CDR3 DNA: TGTGCCAGCAGCGTAGAGGCAGGGGAGTGGGGGCAGTTCTTC
CDR3 protein: CASSVEAGEWGQFF

clone size: once
J gene: TRBJ1-2
D gene: -
V gene: TRBV7-3
CDR3 DNA: TGTGCCAGCAGCTTAGCGGCAAAGCACTATGGCTACACCTTC
CDR3 protein: CASSLAAKHYGYTF